The clone carrying this T cell receptor (beta chain) has only a few counts. What it recognizes is unknown. V shed 6 bases and J 12 bases; nucleotides not matched to a gene: 17. CDR1 and CDR2 (germline): LNHDA, SQIVND (reference sequence). The CDR3 runs to 16 residues. The record originates from a study of T cell repertoires in cytomegalovirus infection. Study-level background: Both recently identified HLA-C-restricted and well-studied HLA-B-restricted CMV epitopes were used in the study. Matching HLA type and CMV infection were both indicated by public TCR beta signatures.

Each CDR3 protein gets one entry after TCRdb re-called the reads with MiXCR. The sample includes 300,000 or so distinct CDR3 sequences, roughly 25% of them seen just once. The J gene is TRBJ2-1, the V gene TRBV19, with 10 bases aligning to TRBD2. The TCR comes from a human donor in good health (CMV status not recorded). Some clones in this sample may be carry-over from other donors' samples. Sequencing used cultured PBMCs, obtained from culture after CMV antigen stimulation. CDR3 coding DNA: TGTGCCAGTAGGAGATTAGCGGGAGGCCAGGCGATGAGGCAGTTCTTC. Translating gives CASRRLAGGQAMRQFF.